This T cell receptor (beta chain) was profiled in a study of blood T cell repertoires in COVID-19. Study overall: Acute and convalescent COVID-19 samples came from the United States, Italy and Spain.

Germline V gene sequence: CDR1 MNHEY, CDR2 SVGAGI. V gave up 4 bases and J gave up 5 bases; unmatched junction bases: 4. This CDR3 is 15 amino acids long. Method: immunoSEQ multiplex PCR; TCRdb's copy keeps in-frame clones and lacks some. Here the sample spans some 530,000 clones, 80% to 90% being singletons. The V gene is TRBV6-5, the J gene TRBJ2-5; 13 bases map to TRBD2. The sequencing input was peripheral blood. This receptor was taken from a human donor in a cohort sampled during active COVID-19. Written as DNA, the CDR3 is TGTGCCAGCAGTTCTTTGACTAGCGGGAGGGAGACCCAGTACTTC. Protein: CASSSLTSGRETQYF.